Shown below are 15 T cell receptor beta chains from a single sample sequenced in a study of control samples from healthy donors and cancer patients. TCRdb's copy holds only in-frame clones and misses some; the assay was immunoSEQ multiplex PCR. The table includes about 100,000 clones, 87% detected once. The sample comprised blood. These receptors were obtained from a woman between 45 and 60 years old in good health.

V is TRBV5-1 and J is TRBJ2-5, with TRBD2 identical over 9 bases. Trimming took 4 bases from V and 4 from J; bases not matched to a gene: 8. Per the germline V gene, CDR1 is SGHRS and CDR2 is YFSETQ. The length of the CDR3 is 15 residues. As DNA, the CDR3 is TGCGCCAGCAGCCCTAAACTAGCGGGTACAGAGACCCAGTACTTC. Its protein is CASSPKLAGTETQYF.

This clone was seen just once. The chain carries TRBV10-1 and TRBJ2-3; TRBD2 matches 7 bases. V shed 8 bases and J 1 base; nucleotides not matched to a gene: 3. Germline V gives CDR1 WNHNN, CDR2 SYGVQD (reference sequence). The CDR3 runs 13 residues. The CDR3 sequence is CASRRGGTDTQYF. The CDR3 DNA is TGCGCCAGCCGACGGGGGGGCACAGATACGCAGTATTTT.

This clone was detected a few times. The gene calls are TRBV9 and TRBJ2-2, with TRBD2 as a possible D gene (5 bases). Trimming pared 3 bases from V and 3 bases from J, leaving 9 bases between. The germline CDR1 and CDR2 sequences are SGDLS and YYNGEE. The CDR3 is 14 amino acids. In DNA, the CDR3 is TGTGCCAGCAGCGGCGACTATTACACCGGGGAGCTGTTTTTT. It is translated as CASSGDYYTGELFF. Together with reference TRBV9 and TRBJ2-2, the CDR3 gives the full variable domain: DSGVTQTPKHLITATGQRVTLRCSPRSGDLSVYWYQQSLDQGLQFLIQYYNGEERAKGNILERFSAQQFPDLHSELNLSSLELGDSALYFCASSGDYYTGELFFGEGSRLTVL.

The chain recombines TRBV7-9 with TRBJ2-3; 12 nucleotides align to TRBD2. The length of the CDR3 is 15 residues. V trimming: 4 bases; J trimming: 6 bases; junction bases outside the gene matches: 5. Germline V gene data show CDR1 as SEHNR and CDR2 as FQNEAQ (reference sequence). As DNA, the CDR3 is TGTGCCAGCAGCTCCTGGACTAGCGGGACGGATACGCAGTATTTT. Encoded protein: CASSSWTSGTDTQYF.

The V call is TRBV6-2 or TRBV6-3, the J call TRBJ2-5, with TRBD2 matching 11 bases. The trim removed 0 bases at V and 4 bases at J, leaving 7 bases unmatched. The CDR3 extends over 17 amino acids. The germline CDR1 and CDR2 sequences are MNHEY and SVGEGT. CDR3 loop: CASSYSVAGGHRETQYF. The CDR3 region has the DNA TGTGCCAGCAGTTACTCGGTAGCGGGGGGGCATCGAGAGACCCAGTACTTC.

This sequence joins TRBV15 and TRBJ2-7; D is perhaps TRBD1 (6 bases). Trimming cost V 2 bases and J 6 bases, with 20 bases left between them. The CDR3 runs 16 residues. The germline CDR1 and CDR2 sequences are LNHNV and YYDKDF (reference sequence). The CDR3: CATSRTRRDTSGEQYF. CDR3 nucleotides: TGTGCCACCAGCAGAACCCGCCGGGACACCTCGGGCGAGCAGTACTTC. The full variable domain, in which reference TRBV15 and TRBJ2-7 provide the parts outside the CDR3, is DAMVIQNPRYQVTQFGKPVTLSCSQTLNHNVMYWYQQKSSQAPKLLFHYYDKDFNNEADTPDNFQSRRPNTSFCFLDIRSPGLGDTAMYLCATSRTRRDTSGEQYFGPGTRLTVT.

This chain links TRBV4-1 with TRBJ1-2; 9 bases line up with TRBD1. V was pared by 3 bases and J by 6 bases, with 5 bases of the junction left unmatched. The germline V gene has CDR1 MGHRA and CDR2 YSYEKL. The CDR3 has 14 residues. The CDR3 protein is CASSQTTGGNGYTF. The DNA of the CDR3 is TGCGCCAGCAGCCAGACTACAGGGGGCAATGGCTACACCTTC.

As DNA, the CDR3 is TGTGCCACCGCTGACAGGGGATTTACCGGGGAGCTGTTTTTT. Encoded protein: CATADRGFTGELFF. The chain joins TRBV3-1 (or the pseudogene TRBV3-2) to TRBJ2-2; TRBD1 aligns across 8 bases. V was clipped by 10 bases and J by 5 bases; unmatched bases: 9. CDR1 and CDR2 from the germline V gene are LGHDT and YNNKEL (reference sequence). The CDR3 totals 14 residues.

The V and J genes are TRBV24-1 and TRBJ2-3; TRBD2 agrees at 16 bases. Germline CDR1 reads KGHDR; CDR2 reads SFDVKD. V was clipped by 2 bases and J by 0 bases; unmatched bases: 7. The CDR3 sequence is 20 residues long. The CDR3 DNA follows: TGTGCCACCAGTGATTACGCGGGACTAGCGGGAGGGGCTAGCACAGATACGCAGTATTTT. It is translated as CATSDYAGLAGGASTDTQYF.

V and J are TRBV11-1 and TRBJ2-1; no clear D. This CDR3 is 16 amino acids long. V lost 5 bases and J lost 0, with 14 bases in between. From germline, CDR1 is SGHAT and CDR2 FQDESV (reference sequence). The CDR3 sequence is CASSPIDLYSYNEQFF. The CDR3 DNA reads as TGTGCCAGCAGCCCCATCGACTTGTACTCCTACAATGAGCAGTTCTTC.

The chain carries TRBV24-1 and TRBJ1-2; TRBD1 matches 7 bases. The CDR3 length is 16 residues. CDR1 is KGHDR, CDR2 SFDVKD, per germline. Trimming at V came to 2 bases and at J to 8 bases, leaving 13 bases not matched to a gene. CDR3 protein: CATSDSSLDRYRGYTF. The CDR3 DNA is TGTGCCACCAGTGATTCGAGCCTGGACAGGTACCGAGGCTACACCTTC.

This chain uses TRBV6-1 with TRBJ2-3; 7 nucleotides match TRBD2. Germline CDR1 reads MNHNS; CDR2 reads SASEGT. The CDR3 length is 15 residues. V shed 0 bases and J 0 bases; nucleotides not matched to a gene: 0. This CDR3 reads CASSEASGSTDTQYF. As DNA, the CDR3 is TGTGCCAGCAGTGAAGCTAGCGGGAGCACAGATACGCAGTATTTT.

The chain links TRBV4-3 to TRBJ1-2; D perhaps matches TRBD1 (5 bases). V was shortened by 4 bases and J by 0 bases, with 12 bases between the two germline ends. The CDR3 sequence is 15 residues long. CDR1 and CDR2 from the germline V gene are LGHNA and YSLEER. CDR3 sequence (DNA): TGCGCCAGCAGCCCCGAGATGGGGCCTAACTATGGCTACACCTTC. Its protein product is CASSPEMGPNYGYTF.

The CDR3 sequence is CASSQLFGSSSYNEQFF. DNA for the CDR3: TGCGCCAGCAGCCAACTTTTCGGGTCAAGCTCCTACAATGAGCAGTTCTTC. The chain links TRBV4-3 to TRBJ2-1; no clear D gene. Germline CDR1 and CDR2: LGHNA and YSLEER. Trimming removed 2 bases at V and 0 bases at J, with 14 bases between. This CDR3 contains 17 residues.

The chain links TRBV19 to TRBJ1-2; TRBD1 might be the D (5 bases). CDR1 is LNHDA and CDR2 is SQIVND in the germline V gene (reference sequence). The CDR3 is 15 residues long. V lost 3 bases and J 2 bases, leaving 13 bases between the germline ends. CDR3 sequence: CASSIIRETNYGYTF. CDR3 nucleotides: TGTGCCAGTAGTATTATCAGGGAAACCAACTATGGCTACACCTTC.